Shown below are 2 T cell receptor beta chains from a single sample sequenced in a study of graft-versus-host responses after intestinal transplantation. Profiled with immunoSEQ multiplex PCR; TCRdb holds only in-frame clones, not every one. This table has 80,000 to 100,000 clones, roughly 90% appearing once. Antigens of these TCRs are unknown. The sample was unstimulated CD4+ T cells sorted from spleen or lymph node cells, taken before intestinal transplant. The receptors derive from a human donor who received an intestinal transplant.

J is TRBJ2-3 and V is TRBV7-3; 9 bases are a match to TRBD2. Germline trimming cut 2 bases from V and 5 bases from J; bases unmatched to any gene: 8. CDR1 is SGHTA, CDR2 FQGTGA, per germline. The CDR3 extends over 16 amino acids. CDR3 coding DNA: TGTGCCAGCAGCTTAGGGTCGGGCGGGGGGGTAGATACGCAGTATTTT. As protein: CASSLGSGGGVDTQYF.

V usage is TRBV7-3 and J usage is TRBJ2-7; possibly TRBD1 for D (6 bases). V was pared by 3 bases and J by 1 base, with 10 bases between. The germline V gene has CDR1 SGHTA and CDR2 FQGTGA. The CDR3 loop spans 14 amino acids. The CDR3 bases are TGTGCCAGCAGCTTGAAGACAGGTTCCTACGAGCAGTACTTC. Its protein product is CASSLKTGSYEQYF.